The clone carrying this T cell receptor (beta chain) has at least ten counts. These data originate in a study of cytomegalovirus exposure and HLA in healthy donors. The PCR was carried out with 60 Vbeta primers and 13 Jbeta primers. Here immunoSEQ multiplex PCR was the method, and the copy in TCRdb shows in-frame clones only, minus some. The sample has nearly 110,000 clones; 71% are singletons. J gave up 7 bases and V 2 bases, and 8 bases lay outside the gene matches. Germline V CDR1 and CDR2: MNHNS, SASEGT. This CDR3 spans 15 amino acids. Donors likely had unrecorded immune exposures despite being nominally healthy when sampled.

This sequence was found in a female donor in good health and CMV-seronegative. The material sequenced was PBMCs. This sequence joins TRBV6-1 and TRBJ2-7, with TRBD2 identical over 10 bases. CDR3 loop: CASSERLAGAQEQYF. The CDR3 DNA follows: TGTGCCAGCAGTGAACGGCTAGCGGGGGCCCAAGAGCAGTACTTC.